This record looks at one TCR beta chain sequence and its context. Its target is not known. This sample stems from a study of T-cell memory formation after mild COVID-19. V lost 0 bases and J 2 bases, leaving 16 bases between the germline ends. The germline gives CDR1 DFQATT, CDR2 SNEGSKA (reference sequence). This CDR3 has 16 residues. Using its own MiXCR run on the 5' RACE reads, TCRdb lists one record per CDR3 protein. The sample carries around 450,000 distinct CDR3 sequences, approximately 20% recorded once. Whole-study findings and limits: Clones contracting across day 15 to 85 had a balanced CD4/CD8 profile; later expanding clones leaned CD4+.

The genes are TRBV20-1 and TRBJ2-5; D is possibly TRBD2 (7 bases). The TCR originated in an adult woman who had mild COVID-19 (a few samples of this study predate the infection). Cell type and time point are not known. Input material: PBMCs or a T cell subset sorted from them (not recorded which). The CDR3 DNA is TGCAGTGCTAGAGACTCCCGAGCGGGGACACAAGAGACCCAGTACTTC. Protein sequence: CSARDSRAGTQETQYF.